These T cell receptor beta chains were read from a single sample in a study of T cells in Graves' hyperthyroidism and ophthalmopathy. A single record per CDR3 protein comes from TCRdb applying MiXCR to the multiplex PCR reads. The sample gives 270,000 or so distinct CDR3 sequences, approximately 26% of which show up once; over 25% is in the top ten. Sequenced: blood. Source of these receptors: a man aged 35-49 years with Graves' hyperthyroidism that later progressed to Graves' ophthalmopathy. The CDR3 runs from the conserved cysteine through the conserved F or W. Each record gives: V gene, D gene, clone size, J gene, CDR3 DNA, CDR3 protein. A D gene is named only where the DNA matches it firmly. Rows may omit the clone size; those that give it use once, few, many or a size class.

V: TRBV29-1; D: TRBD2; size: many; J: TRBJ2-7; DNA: TGCAGCGTTGAAATGACTAGCGGTCCTACGGAGCAGTACTTC; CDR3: CSVEMTSGPTEQYF
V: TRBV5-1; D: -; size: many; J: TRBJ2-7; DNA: TGCGCCAGCAGGAGGAGGCAGGACTCCTCAGGGGCTTCCTACGAGCAGTACTTC; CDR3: CASRRRQDSSGASYEQYF
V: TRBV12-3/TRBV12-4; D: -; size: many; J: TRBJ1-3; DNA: TGTGCCAGCAGTTCCCCCCCAGTTAGCTCTGGAAACACCATATATTTT; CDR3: CASSSPPVSSGNTIYF
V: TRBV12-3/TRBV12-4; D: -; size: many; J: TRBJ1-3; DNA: TGTGCCAGCAGTTTGAGTTTTGCACACTCTGGAAACACCATATATTTT; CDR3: CASSLSFAHSGNTIYF
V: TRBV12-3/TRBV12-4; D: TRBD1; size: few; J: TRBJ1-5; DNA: TGTGCCAGCAGTTCTCAGGGACAGGGGAATCAGCCCCAGCATTTT; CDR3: CASSSQGQGNQPQHF
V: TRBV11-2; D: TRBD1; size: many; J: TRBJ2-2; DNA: TGTGCCAGCAGCTCGTCCGGGACAGGGGTGTTCACCGGGGAGCTGTTTTTT; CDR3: CASSSSGTGVFTGELFF
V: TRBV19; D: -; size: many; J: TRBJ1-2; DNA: TGTGCCAGTATGTCACCTAACTATGGCTACACCTTC; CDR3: CASMSPNYGYTF
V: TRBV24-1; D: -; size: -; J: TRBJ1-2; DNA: TGTGCCACCAGTGATTTCAGAAATGGCTACACCTTC; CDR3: CATSDFRNGYTF
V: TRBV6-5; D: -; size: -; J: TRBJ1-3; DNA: TGTGCCAGCAGTCTTGACTCGAGCTCTGGAAACACCATATATTTT; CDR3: CASSLDSSSGNTIYF
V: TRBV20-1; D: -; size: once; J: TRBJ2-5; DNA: TGCAGTGCTAGAGCAGAGTACCAAGAGACCCAGTACTTC; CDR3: CSARAEYQETQYF
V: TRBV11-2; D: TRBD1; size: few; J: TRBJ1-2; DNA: TGTGCCAGCAGACGAACAGGGGGAGCCACTAACTATGGCTACACCTTC; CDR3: CASRRTGGATNYGYTF
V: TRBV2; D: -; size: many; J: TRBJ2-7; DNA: TGTGCCAGCAGCCCCAGGGGCCCAGGGGACGAGCAGTACTTC; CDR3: CASSPRGPGDEQYF
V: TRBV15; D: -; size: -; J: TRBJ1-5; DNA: TGTGCCACCAGCAGCGATCGGGCCCGCAATCAGCCCCAGCATTTT; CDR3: CATSSDRARNQPQHF
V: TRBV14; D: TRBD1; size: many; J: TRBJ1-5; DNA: TGTGCCAGCAGCCCGACAGGGTGGGATCAGCCCCAGCATTTT; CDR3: CASSPTGWDQPQHF
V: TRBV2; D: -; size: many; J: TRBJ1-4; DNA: TGTGCCAGCAGTGTGGGCAGACTTAATGAAAAACTGTTTTTT; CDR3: CASSVGRLNEKLFF
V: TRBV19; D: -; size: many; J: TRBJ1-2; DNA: TGTGCCAGTAGTATCACGGGAGGTTGGGATGGCTACACCTTC; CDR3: CASSITGGWDGYTF
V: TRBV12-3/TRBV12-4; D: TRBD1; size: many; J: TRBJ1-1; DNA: TGTGCCAGCAGTCTTCAGGGGGCCTACACTGAAGCTTTCTTT; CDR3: CASSLQGAYTEAFF
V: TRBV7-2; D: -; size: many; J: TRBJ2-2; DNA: TGTGCCAGCAGCCGGGACTCTAGGGCCGGGGAGCTGTTTTTT; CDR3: CASSRDSRAGELFF
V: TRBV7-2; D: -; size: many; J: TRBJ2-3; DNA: TGTGCCAGCAGCGCATCAACCGGGTTTAGCACAGATACGCAGTATTTT; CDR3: CASSASTGFSTDTQYF
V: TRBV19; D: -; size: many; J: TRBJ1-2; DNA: TGTGCCAGTAGTAGCCCGGGACGGCATTATGGCTACACCTTC; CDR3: CASSSPGRHYGYTF
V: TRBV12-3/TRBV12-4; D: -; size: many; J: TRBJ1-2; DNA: TGTGCCAGCACGAGGGGCGGGGGCTACACCTTC; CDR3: CASTRGGGYTF
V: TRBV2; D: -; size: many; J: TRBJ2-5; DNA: TGTGCCAGCAGTTCCGTCACCCGGGAGACCCAGTACTTC; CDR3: CASSSVTRETQYF
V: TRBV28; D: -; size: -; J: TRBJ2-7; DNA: TGTGCCGGCAGTTCAGGGGACTACGAGCAGTACTTC; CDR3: CAGSSGDYEQYF
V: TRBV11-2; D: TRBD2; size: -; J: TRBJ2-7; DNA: TGTGCCAGCAGCTCCGGGACTAGCGGGAGTCGGTACGAGCAGTACTTC; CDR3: CASSSGTSGSRYEQYF
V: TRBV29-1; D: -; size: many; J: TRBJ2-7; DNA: TGCAGCGTGACCTACAGGGTCGGCGAGCAGTACTTC; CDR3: CSVTYRVGEQYF
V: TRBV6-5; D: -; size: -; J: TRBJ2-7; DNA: TGTGCCAGCAGTTCAACTCCCCGCTACGAGCAGTACTTC; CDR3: CASSSTPRYEQYF
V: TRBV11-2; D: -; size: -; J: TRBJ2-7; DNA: TGTGCCAGCAGCTCCCTTTTTGCGTCGGGTGTCGCCGAGCAGTACTTC; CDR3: CASSSLFASGVAEQYF
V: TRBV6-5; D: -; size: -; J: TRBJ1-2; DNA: TGTGCCAGCAGTTACGATGGGGACGGGATTGGTCGTGGCTACACCTTC; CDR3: CASSYDGDGIGRGYTF
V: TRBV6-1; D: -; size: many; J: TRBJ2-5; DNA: TGTGCCAGCAGTTACCCCGTTGGGAAGTACTTC; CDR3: CASSYPVGKYF
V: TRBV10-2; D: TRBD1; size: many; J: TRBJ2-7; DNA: TGCGCCAGCAGTGAGAGGACAGGGCAGGAGCAGTACTTC; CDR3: CASSERTGQEQYF
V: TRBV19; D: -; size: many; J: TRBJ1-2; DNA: TGTGCCAGTACCCGGGTGGGAGAAGGCTATGGCTACACCTTC; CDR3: CASTRVGEGYGYTF